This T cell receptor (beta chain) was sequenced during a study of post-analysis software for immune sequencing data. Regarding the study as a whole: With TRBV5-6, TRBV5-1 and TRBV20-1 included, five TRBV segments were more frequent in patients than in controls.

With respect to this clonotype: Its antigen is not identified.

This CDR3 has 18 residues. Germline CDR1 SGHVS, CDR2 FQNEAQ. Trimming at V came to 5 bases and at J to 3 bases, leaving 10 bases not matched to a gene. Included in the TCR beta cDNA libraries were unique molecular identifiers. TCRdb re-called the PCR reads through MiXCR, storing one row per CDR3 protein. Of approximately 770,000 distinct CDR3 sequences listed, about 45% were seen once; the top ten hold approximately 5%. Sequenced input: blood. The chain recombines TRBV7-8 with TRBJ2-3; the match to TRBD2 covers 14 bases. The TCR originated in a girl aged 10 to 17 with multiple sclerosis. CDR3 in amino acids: CASSPGTSGGHYTDTQYF. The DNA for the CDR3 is TGTGCCAGCAGCCCAGGGACTAGCGGGGGCCATTATACAGATACGCAGTATTTT.